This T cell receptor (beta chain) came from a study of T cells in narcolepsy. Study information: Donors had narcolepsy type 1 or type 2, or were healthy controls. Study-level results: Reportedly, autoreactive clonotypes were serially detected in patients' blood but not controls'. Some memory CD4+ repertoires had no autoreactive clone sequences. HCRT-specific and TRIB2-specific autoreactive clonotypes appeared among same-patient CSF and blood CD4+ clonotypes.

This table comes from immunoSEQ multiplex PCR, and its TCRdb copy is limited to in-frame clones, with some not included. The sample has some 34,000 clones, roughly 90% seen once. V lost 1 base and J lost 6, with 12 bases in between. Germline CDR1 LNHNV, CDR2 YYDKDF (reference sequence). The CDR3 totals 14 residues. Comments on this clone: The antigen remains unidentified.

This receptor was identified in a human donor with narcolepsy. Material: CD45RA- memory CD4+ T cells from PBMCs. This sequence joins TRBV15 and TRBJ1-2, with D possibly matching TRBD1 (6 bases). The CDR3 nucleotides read TGTGCCACCAGCAGAGCATGGACAGAGGATGGCTACACCTTC. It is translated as CATSRAWTEDGYTF.